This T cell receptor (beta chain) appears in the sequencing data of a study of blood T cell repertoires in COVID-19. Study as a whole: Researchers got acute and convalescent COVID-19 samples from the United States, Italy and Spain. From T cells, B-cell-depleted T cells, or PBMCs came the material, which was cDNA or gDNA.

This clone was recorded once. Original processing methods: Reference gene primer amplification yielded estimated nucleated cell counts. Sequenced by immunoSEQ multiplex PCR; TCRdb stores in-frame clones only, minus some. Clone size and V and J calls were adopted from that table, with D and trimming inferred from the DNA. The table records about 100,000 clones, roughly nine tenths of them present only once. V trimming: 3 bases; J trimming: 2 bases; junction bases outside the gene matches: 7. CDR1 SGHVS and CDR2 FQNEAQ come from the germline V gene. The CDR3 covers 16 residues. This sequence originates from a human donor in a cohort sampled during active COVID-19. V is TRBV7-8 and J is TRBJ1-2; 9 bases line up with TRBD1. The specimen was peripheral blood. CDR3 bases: TGTGCCAGCAGCTTCGACAGGGGGAGCCCGAACTATGGCTACACCTTC. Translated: CASSFDRGSPNYGYTF.